Listed here is a single T cell receptor beta chain. Its binding antigen is unknown. Per-base qualities were not stored, and no clone one base away is much larger. The germline V gene (reference sequence) supplies CDR1 SEHNR and CDR2 FQNEAQ. Trimming costs V 2 bases and J 0 bases, and their ends lie 20 bases apart. The cysteine opens and the phenylalanine closes a CDR3 of 18 amino acids. The CDR3 DNA has 54 bases and is translated from base 1. Using the deep immunoSEQ assay, TCR CDR3 regions were amplified from genomic DNA by multiplex PCR. For each cell subset, the extracted genomic DNA was distributed evenly across all wells of several immunoSEQ 96-well plates, and each plate served as one replicate. For sorted subsets, each replicate PCR was loaded with roughly 200 ng genomic DNA, equivalent to about 30,000 T cell genomes. Purified libraries were measured with a Qubit 3.0 fluorometer, size-checked on a Bioanalyzer 2100, and measured again with the KAPA Library Quantification kit. A separate single-read 150-cycle Illumina NextSeq 550 flow cell was used to sequence each immunoSEQ 96-well plate. Regarding the original processing steps: The immunoSEQ output contained only junctional sequences without quality scores, so filtering could not match that applied to full-length reads. To assign V/J genes and CDR3, sequences were annotated using PyIR, a Python wrapper for IgBLAST v1.9, with IMGT germline references. Reads were removed for weak V/J assignments (E-value above 1e-6), missing CDR3, stop codons, out-of-frame junctions, or ambiguous translated residues. V3J clonotypes were defined as sequences sharing an identical inferred V gene, J gene, and CDR3 amino acid sequence. Percentage overlap between repertoires was calculated by dividing the number of shared unique clonotypes by the size of the smaller repertoire. Repertoire richness was assessed with RTK rarefaction, the Chao1 estimator, and Recon v2.1 estimates of unobserved clonotypes. For all TCRbeta clonotypes obtained by the gDNA method from a handful of donors, generation probabilities were computed with OLGA. TCRdb carries this immuneACCESS record with in-frame sequences only. Its versions omit some clonotypes, under half of them owing to an unresolved V gene in the studies checked, with the rest unexplained. The V and J calls and clone size come from that table; D and trimming were worked out from the DNA. This sample comprises some 1,100,000 clones, roughly 74% of them detected only once. The top ten constitute 0.4% to 0.55% of the sample.

Donors were healthy HIV-negative adults with no recently reported acute infections or vaccinations. Every donor was a Caucasian adult residing in Nashville, Tennessee, USA. CD4+ T cells were enriched by magnetic negative selection, after which naive cells were positively selected on CD45RA and the negative fraction was taken as the memory subset. Blood was collected by leukapheresis, and PBMCs were isolated by Ficoll-Histopaque density gradient centrifugation and then cryopreserved in liquid nitrogen vapor phase. Analytical flow cytometry was used to check the purity and quantity of every magnetically sorted T cell population. From each sorted fraction, genomic DNA was isolated and quantified by UV absorbance on a Nanodrop 2000c. The source of the sample is a study of shared clonotypes between healthy human individuals (dated by TCRdb to 2018 to 2021). Regarding the research as a whole: Three men and a couple of women, aged 18 to 49 years, made up the cohort. For each donor, three plates each were used for CD4 naive and CD4 memory, two plates were used for CD8 naive, and one plate was used for CD8 memory. To estimate repertoire size and how much clonotypes are shared between individuals, the study performed deep sequencing of blood TCR repertoires from five healthy adults. Different laboratories and diverse techniques were used to prepare libraries and sequence TCR repertoires, to increase sequencing depth and limit assay-specific biases. Each donor's leukapheresis produced roughly between roughly 0.9 and 9 billion PBMCs. Study-level results and caveats: Compared with non-shared clonotypes, clonotypes shared by all four sorted-subset donors had higher generation probabilities. Estimated clonotype richness was generally larger for naive than for memory subsets. Because the study included only a small number of donors, the genetic and exposure-history diversity represented was limited. Across several donors, approximately 5% of naive CD4, approximately 4% of naive CD8, about 2% of memory CD4, and under 0.45% of memory CD8 clonotypes were shared. Pairwise subsampling led to the expectation that sequencing depth would affect the degree of clonotype sharing among donors. Even with the large sequencing depth, rarefaction of the sorted-subset datasets indicated that sequencing was incomplete. Only blood was sampled, and tissue TCR repertoires likely differ from those in blood.

The receptor's source is a man aged 18-30 years in good health. Some clones in this sample may be carry-over from other donors' samples. The material sequenced was memory CD4+ T cells from PBMCs. This specimen's cell subset or site label, per the study, means: CD45RA-negative fraction. The chain is made from TRBV7-9 and TRBJ2-7; the D gene is perhaps TRBD2, on 6 matching bases. The CDR3 is CASSLKGTLANPSYEQYF. The bases read TGTGCCAGCAGCTTAAAGGGAACCCTAGCGAACCCCTCCTACGAGCAGTACTTC.